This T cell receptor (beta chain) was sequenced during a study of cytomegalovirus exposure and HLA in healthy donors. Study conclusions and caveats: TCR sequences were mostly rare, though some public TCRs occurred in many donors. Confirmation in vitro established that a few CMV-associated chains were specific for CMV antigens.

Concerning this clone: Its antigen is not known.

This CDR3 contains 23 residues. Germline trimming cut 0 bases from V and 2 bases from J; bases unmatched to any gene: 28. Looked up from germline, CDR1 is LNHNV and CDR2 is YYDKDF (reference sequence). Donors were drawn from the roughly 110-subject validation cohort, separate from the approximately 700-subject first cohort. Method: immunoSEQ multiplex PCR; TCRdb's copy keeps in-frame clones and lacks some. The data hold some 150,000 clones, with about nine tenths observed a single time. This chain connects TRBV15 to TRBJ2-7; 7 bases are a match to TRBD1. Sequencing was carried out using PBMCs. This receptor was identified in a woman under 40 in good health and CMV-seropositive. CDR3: CATSRDRTGLAASLGQITYEQYF. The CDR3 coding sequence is TGTGCCACCAGCAGAGATAGAACGGGCCTCGCCGCCTCCTTGGGACAGATCACCTACGAGCAGTACTTC.